This T cell receptor beta chain was identified in a study of response to subunit inactivated influenza vaccine. General observations from the study: After each seasonal influenza vaccination, few new T cells are recruited, the authors suggested.

This clonotype was detected a few times. Antigen specificity is unknown. The ends lost 3 bases at V and 0 bases at J; junction bases unmatched: 8. From germline, CDR1 is MNHNS and CDR2 SASEGT. CDR3 size: 17 residues. MiXCR, applied by TCRdb to the RT-PCR reads, yields one record per CDR3 protein. Here the sample spans 600,000 to 850,000 distinct CDR3 sequences, roughly 15% being singletons. This chain joins TRBV6-1 and TRBJ1-5; 7 positions match TRBD1. The sequencing here drew on PBMCs from blood, taken 14 days before vaccination. The origin of this receptor is a man aged 45-65 years who received an inactivated influenza vaccine. The CDR3 loop is CASSDEQGRPSNQPQHF. DNA for the CDR3: TGTGCCAGCAGTGACGAACAGGGGCGGCCTAGCAATCAGCCCCAGCATTTT.